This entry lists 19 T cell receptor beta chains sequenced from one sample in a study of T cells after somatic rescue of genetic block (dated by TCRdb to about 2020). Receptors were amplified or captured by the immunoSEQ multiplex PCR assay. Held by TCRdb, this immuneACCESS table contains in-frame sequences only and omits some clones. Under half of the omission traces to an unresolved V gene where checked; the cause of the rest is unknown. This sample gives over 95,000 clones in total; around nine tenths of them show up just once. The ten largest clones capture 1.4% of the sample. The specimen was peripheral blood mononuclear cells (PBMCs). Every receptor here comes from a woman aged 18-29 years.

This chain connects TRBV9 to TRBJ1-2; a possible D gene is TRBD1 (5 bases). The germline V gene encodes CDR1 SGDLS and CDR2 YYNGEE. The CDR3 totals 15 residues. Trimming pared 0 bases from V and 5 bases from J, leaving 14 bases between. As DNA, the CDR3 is TGTGCCAGCAGCGTAGGGGACGGGAGGGGATATGGCTACACCTTC. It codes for CASSVGDGRGYGYTF. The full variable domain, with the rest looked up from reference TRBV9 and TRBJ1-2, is DSGVTQTPKHLITATGQRVTLRCSPRSGDLSVYWYQQSLDQGLQFLIQYYNGEERAKGNILERFSAQQFPDLHSELNLSSLELGDSALYFCASSVGDGRGYGYTFGSGTRLTVV.

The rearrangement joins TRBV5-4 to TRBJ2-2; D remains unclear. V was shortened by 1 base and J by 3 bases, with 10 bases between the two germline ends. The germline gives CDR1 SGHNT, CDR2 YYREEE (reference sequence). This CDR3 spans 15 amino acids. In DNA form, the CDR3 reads TGTGCCAGCAGCTTGTCTGGGTCGGACACCGGGGAGCTGTTTTTT. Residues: CASSLSGSDTGELFF.

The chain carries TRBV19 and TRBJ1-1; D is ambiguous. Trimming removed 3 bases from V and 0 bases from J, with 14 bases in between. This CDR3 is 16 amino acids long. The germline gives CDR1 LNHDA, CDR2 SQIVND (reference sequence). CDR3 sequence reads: CASSIGSRSLNTEAFF. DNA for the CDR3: TGTGCCAGTAGTATCGGGTCAAGATCCTTGAACACTGAAGCTTTCTTT.

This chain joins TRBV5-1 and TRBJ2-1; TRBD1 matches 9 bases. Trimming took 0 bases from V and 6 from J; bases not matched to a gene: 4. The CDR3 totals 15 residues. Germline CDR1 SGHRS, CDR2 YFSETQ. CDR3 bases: TGCGCCAGCAGCTTGGCACAGGGGGCGGCCAATGAGCAGTTCTTC. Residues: CASSLAQGAANEQFF.

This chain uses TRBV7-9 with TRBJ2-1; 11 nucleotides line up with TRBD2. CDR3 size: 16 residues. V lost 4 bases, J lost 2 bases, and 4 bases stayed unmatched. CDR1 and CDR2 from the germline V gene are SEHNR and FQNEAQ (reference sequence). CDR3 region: CASSSLAGGPYNEQFF. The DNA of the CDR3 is TGTGCCAGCAGCTCCTTAGCGGGGGGGCCCTACAATGAGCAGTTCTTC.

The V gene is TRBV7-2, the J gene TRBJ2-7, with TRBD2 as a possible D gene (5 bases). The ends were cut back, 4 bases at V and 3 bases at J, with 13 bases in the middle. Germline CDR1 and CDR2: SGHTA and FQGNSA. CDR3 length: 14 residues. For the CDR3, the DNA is TGTGCCAGCAGCTCCCAGACCGGGGACTACGAGCAGTACTTC. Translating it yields CASSSQTGDYEQYF.

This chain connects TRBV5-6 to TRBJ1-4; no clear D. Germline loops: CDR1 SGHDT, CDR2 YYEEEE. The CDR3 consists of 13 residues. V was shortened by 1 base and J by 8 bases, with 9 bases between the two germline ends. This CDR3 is CASSLYFSEKLFF. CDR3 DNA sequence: TGTGCCAGCAGCTTGTACTTTAGCGAAAAACTGTTTTTT.

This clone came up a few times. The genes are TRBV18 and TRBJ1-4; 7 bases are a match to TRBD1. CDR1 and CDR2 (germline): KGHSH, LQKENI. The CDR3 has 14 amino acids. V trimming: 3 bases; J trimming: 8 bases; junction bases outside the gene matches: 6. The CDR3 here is CASSPNRGGEKLFF. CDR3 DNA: TGTGCCAGCTCACCTAACAGGGGAGGGGAAAAACTGTTTTTT. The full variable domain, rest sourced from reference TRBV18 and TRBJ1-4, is NAGVMQNPRHLVRRRGQEARLRCSPMKGHSHVYWYRQLPEEGLKFMVYLQKENIIDESGMPKERFSAEFPKEGPSILRIQQVVRGDSAAYFCASSPNRGGEKLFFGSGTQLSVL.

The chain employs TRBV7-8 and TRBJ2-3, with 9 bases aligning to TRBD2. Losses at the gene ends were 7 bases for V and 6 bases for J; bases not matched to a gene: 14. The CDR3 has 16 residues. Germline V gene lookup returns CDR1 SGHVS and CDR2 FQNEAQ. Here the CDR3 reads CASTPRAGGLMDTQYF. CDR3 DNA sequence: TGTGCCAGCACCCCCAGGGCGGGGGGGCTTATGGATACGCAGTATTTT.

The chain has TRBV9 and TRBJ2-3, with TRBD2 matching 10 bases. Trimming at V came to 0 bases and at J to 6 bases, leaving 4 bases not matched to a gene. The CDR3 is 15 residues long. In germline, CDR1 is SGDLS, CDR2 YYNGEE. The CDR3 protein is CASSVERGGRDTQYF. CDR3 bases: TGTGCCAGCAGCGTAGAGCGGGGGGGCCGTGATACGCAGTATTTT.

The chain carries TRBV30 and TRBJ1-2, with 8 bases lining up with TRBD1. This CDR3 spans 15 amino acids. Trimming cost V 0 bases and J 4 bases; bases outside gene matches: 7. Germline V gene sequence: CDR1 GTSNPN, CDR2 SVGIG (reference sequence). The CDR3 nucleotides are TGTGCCTGGAGTGTGTGGCAGGGGGCGGGCTATGGCTACACCTTC. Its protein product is CAWSVWQGAGYGYTF. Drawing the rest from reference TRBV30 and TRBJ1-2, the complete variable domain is SQTIHQWPATLVQPVGSPLSLECTVEGTSNPNLYWYRQAAGRGLQLLFYSVGIGQISSEVPQNLSASRPQDRQFILSSKKLLLSDSGFYLCAWSVWQGAGYGYTFGSGTRLTVV.

In DNA form, the CDR3 reads TGTGCCAGCAGCGTAGGTTCGGGGGCTAATTCACCCCTCCACTTT. This translates into CASSVGSGANSPLHF. The chain combines TRBV9 with TRBJ1-6; TRBD1 is a possible D gene (6 bases). The CDR3 has 15 residues. Trimming left V 0 bases short and J 6 bases short, with 10 bases between. Germline loops: CDR1 SGDLS, CDR2 YYNGEE.

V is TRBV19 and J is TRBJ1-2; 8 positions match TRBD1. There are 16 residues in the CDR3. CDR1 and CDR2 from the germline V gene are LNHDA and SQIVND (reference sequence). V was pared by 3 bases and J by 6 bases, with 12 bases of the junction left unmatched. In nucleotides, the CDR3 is TGTGCCAGTAGTATTTTTGGACAGGGAGGATTGGATGGCTACACCTTC. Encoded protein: CASSIFGQGGLDGYTF.

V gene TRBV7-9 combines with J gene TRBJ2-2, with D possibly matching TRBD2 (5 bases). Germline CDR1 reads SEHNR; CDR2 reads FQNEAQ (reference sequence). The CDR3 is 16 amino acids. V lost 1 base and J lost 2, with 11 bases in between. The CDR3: CASSLGSGVNTGELFF. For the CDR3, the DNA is TGTGCCAGCAGCTTAGGCTCCGGGGTTAACACCGGGGAGCTGTTTTTT.

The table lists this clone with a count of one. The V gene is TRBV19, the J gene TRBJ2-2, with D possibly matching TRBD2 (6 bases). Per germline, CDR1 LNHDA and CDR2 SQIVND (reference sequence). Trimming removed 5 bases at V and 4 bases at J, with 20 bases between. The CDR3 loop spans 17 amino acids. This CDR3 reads CASSRKTTSHRTGELFF. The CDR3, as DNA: TGTGCCAGTAGTCGGAAGACGACTAGTCATCGCACCGGGGAGCTGTTTTTT.

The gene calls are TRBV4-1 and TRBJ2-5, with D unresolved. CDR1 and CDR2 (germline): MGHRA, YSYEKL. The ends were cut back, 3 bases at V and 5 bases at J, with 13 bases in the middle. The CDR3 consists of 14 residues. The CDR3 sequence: CASSHSGLGETQYF. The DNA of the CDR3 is TGCGCCAGCAGCCATTCGGGCCTGGGGGAGACCCAGTACTTC.

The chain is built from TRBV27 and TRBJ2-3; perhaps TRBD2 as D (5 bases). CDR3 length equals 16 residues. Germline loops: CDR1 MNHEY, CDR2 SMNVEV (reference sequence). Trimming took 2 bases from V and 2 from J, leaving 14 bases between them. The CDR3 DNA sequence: TGTGCCAGCAGTTTAGTTAGCGTAGTGGCCACAGATACGCAGTATTTT. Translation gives CASSLVSVVATDTQYF.

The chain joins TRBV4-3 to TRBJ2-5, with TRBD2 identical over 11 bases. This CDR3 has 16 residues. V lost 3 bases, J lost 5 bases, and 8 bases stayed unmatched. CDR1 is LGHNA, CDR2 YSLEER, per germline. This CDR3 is CASSQGTSGPQETQYF. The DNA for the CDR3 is TGCGCCAGCAGCCAGGGGACTAGCGGCCCCCAGGAGACCCAGTACTTC.

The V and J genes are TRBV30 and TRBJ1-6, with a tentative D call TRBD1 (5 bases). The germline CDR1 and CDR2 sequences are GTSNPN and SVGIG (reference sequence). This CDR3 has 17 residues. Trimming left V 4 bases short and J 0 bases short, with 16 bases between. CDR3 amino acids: CAWNVLGESSYNSPLHF. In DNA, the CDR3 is TGTGCCTGGAATGTCTTAGGGGAGAGCTCCTATAATTCACCCCTCCACTTT. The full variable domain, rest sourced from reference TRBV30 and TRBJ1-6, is SQTIHQWPATLVQPVGSPLSLECTVEGTSNPNLYWYRQAAGRGLQLLFYSVGIGQISSEVPQNLSASRPQDRQFILSSKKLLLSDSGFYLCAWNVLGESSYNSPLHFGNGTRLTVT.